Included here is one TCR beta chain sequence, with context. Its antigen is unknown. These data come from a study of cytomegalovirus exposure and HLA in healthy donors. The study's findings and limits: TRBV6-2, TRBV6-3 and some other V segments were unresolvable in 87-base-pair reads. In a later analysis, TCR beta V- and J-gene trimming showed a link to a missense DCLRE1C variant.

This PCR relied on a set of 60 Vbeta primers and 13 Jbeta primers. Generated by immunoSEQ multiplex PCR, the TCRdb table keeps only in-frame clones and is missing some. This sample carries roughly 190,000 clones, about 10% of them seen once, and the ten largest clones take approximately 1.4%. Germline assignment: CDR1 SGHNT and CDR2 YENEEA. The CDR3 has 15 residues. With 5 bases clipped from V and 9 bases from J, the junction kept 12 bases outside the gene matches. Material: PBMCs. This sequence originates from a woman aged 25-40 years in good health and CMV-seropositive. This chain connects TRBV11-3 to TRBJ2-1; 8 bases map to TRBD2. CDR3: CASSRLGLGSGEQFF. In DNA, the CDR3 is TGTGCCAGCAGCCGCCTGGGACTAGGATCCGGTGAGCAGTTCTTC.